The sequence of this T cell receptor beta chain was determined in a study of CXCR3-negative and CXCR3-positive naive CD8 T cells. In regard to this clonotype: Antigen unknown.

Germline V gene sequence: CDR1 LNHNV, CDR2 YYDKDF (reference sequence). The CDR3 covers 17 residues. TRB cDNA libraries were made by UMI-labeled 5' RACE. One entry per CDR3 protein, without DNA, is what TCRdb gives after re-calling the 5' RACE reads. Its table records 130,000 to 150,000 distinct CDR3 sequences. CD45RO-CCR7+CD27+CD95- expression identified naive CD8+ T cells. Study-wide results and limits: In CXCR3-positive naive cells, the TRB CDR3s were more hydrophobic than in CXCR3-negative naive cells.

The sequence was collected from a human donor in good health. Some clones in this sample may be carry-over from other donors' samples. V is TRBV15 and J is TRBJ1-6; checking the TCRdb D call of TRBD1 is not possible without DNA. The sample was naive CXCR3+ CD8+ T cells from blood. The subset is: CD45RO-CCR7+CD27+CD95- naive CD8+ T cells expressing CXCR3 (TNR3+). CDR3 sequence reads: CATSDPPETGSNSPLHF.